Listed below are T cell receptor beta chains from one sample, sequenced in a study of T cells in Graves' hyperthyroidism and ophthalmopathy. TCRdb itself ran the multiplex PCR reads through MiXCR, one entry per CDR3 protein. The table includes hundreds of thousands of distinct CDR3 sequences, 11% to 15% detected once. Material: blood. The receptors originated from a woman aged 18 to 35 with Graves' hyperthyroidism. CDR3s include the opening cysteine and the closing phenylalanine or tryptophan. The D gene is left open where the match is weak. Not every row has a clone size; where given, it reads once, few, many or a size class.

>TRBV28|TRBJ2-5|-|many
TGTGCCAGCAGTTGGGGCGGAGGGCTACTCCAAGAGACCCAGTACTTC
CASSWGGGLLQETQYF
>TRBV28|TRBJ2-1|TRBD2|many
TGTGCCAGCAGTTTCCGCTCCGGGACTAGCGGGTTCTACAATGAGCAGTTCTTC
CASSFRSGTSGFYNEQFF
>TRBV19|TRBJ1-1|-|few
TGTGCCAGTAGTATCAGTAACCTGCACACTGAAGCTTTCTTT
CASSISNLHTEAFF
>TRBV28|TRBJ1-3|TRBD1|many
TGTGCCAGCAGTTTCCCCGGGACAGGGTCTGGAAACACCATATATTTT
CASSFPGTGSGNTIYF
>TRBV30|TRBJ2-7|TRBD1|-
TGTGCCTGGAGTCCTGCGGCGGGACAGGGGGCCGAGCAGTACTTC
CAWSPAAGQGAEQYF
>TRBV29-1|TRBJ2-7|-|many
TGCAGCGTTGAAGATCCCGGTTCCGAACCCGGATTAAGCTACGAGCAGTACTTC
CSVEDPGSEPGLSYEQYF
>TRBV5-5|TRBJ1-2|-|few
TGTGCCAGCAGCTTGGGCACCACGGGCTATGGCTACACCTTC
CASSLGTTGYGYTF
>TRBV4-2|TRBJ2-2|-|-
TGTGCCAGCAGCCAAGTAGACATGAACACCGGGGAGCTGTTTTTT
CASSQVDMNTGELFF
>TRBV11-2|TRBJ2-3|TRBD1|many
TGTGCCAGCAGCTACATACAGGGGACCCCAGATACGCAGTATTTT
CASSYIQGTPDTQYF
>TRBV7-2|TRBJ2-7|TRBD2|many
TGTGCCAGCAGCTTGTTGATAGCGGGAGGTAGCTACGAGCAGTACTTC
CASSLLIAGGSYEQYF
>TRBV12-3/TRBV12-4|TRBJ2-3|-|-
TGTGCCAGCAGTATCCTGACTTGGGGGACAACAGATACGCAGTATTTT
CASSILTWGTTDTQYF
>TRBV7-6|TRBJ2-3|TRBD1|few
TGTGCCAGCAGCTTAATCGGACAGGTTACAGATACGCAGTATTTT
CASSLIGQVTDTQYF